These 20 T cell receptor beta chains were sequenced from one sample in a study of T cell repertoires in cytomegalovirus infection. These receptors are not linked to any known antigen. Each CDR3 protein is one row after TCRdb ran MiXCR on the reads. The sample shows around 230,000 distinct CDR3 sequences, 35% to 40% of them seen only once. Sequences were derived from CD8+ T cells from cultured PBMCs, sampled from culture after CMV antigen stimulation. The receptor source for this set is a human donor in good health (CMV status not recorded). Some clones in this sample may be carry-over from other donors' samples.

This clonotype turned up a few times. The chain is built from TRBV15 and TRBJ2-5; D is possibly TRBD1 (6 bases). Germline V gene data show CDR1 as LNHNV and CDR2 as YYDKDF (reference sequence). The CDR3 loop spans 12 amino acids. Trimming removed 9 bases from V and 2 bases from J, with 10 bases in between. CDR3 coding DNA: TGTGCCACGGGACACGATCAAGAGACCCAGTACTTC. This encodes CATGHDQETQYF.

The chain joins TRBV28 to TRBJ2-3; TRBD1 matches 9 bases. V lost 3 bases to trimming and J lost 4 bases; unmatched junction nucleotides: 14. CDR1 is MDHEN, CDR2 SYDVKM, per germline. The CDR3 is 18 residues long. The DNA for the CDR3 is TGTGCCAGCAGTTTCCCCGCTACCGGGACAGGGTTGGCAGATACGCAGTATTTT. It translates to CASSFPATGTGLADTQYF.

This clonotype has ten or more counts. V is TRBV12-3 or TRBV12-4 and J is TRBJ1-2, with D unresolved. There are 13 residues in the CDR3. The V and J ends lost 7 bases and 4 bases respectively, with 13 bases between them. CDR3 DNA: TGTGCCAGCACCCCCTGGATATTCTATGGCTACACCTTC. Its translation: CASTPWIFYGYTF.

This clonotype appeared once. The chain employs TRBV27 and TRBJ1-3; 8 bases fit TRBD1. Germline CDR1 MNHEY, CDR2 SMNVEV (reference sequence). The trim removed 5 bases at V and 5 bases at J, leaving 11 bases unmatched. The CDR3 is made up of 16 amino acids. As DNA, the CDR3 is TGTGCCAGCAGTCTTAAAAGACAGGGGCTACGAAACACCATATATTTT. Residues: CASSLKRQGLRNTIYF.

This clonotype has more than one count but fewer than ten. The V and J genes are TRBV11-2 and TRBJ2-3; 13 bases are shared with TRBD2. Unmatched junction bases numbered 8, after V lost 2 bases and J lost 3 bases. The CDR3 runs to 18 residues. Germline CDR1 and CDR2: SGHAT and FQNNGV. The chain's CDR3 is CASSLRTSGSWSTDTQYF. The CDR3 DNA follows: TGTGCCAGCAGCTTAAGGACTAGCGGGAGTTGGAGTACAGATACGCAGTATTTT.

In its sample, this clonotype was seen a few times. The CDR3 DNA follows: TGTGCCAGCAGTTACTCCGGGGCCCGGGACAGAACGTATAGGGGCTACACCTTC. It yields the protein CASSYSGARDRTYRGYTF. The V call is TRBV6-5, the J call TRBJ1-2; 7 bases are a match to TRBD1. Germline lookup yields CDR1 MNHEY and CDR2 SVGAGI. The CDR3 sequence is 18 residues long. The V segment lost 0 bases and the J segment 8 bases; nucleotides outside the gene matches: 18.

The V gene is TRBV6-1, the J gene TRBJ2-7, with D hard to call. Germline lookup yields CDR1 MNHNS and CDR2 SASEGT. This CDR3 region has 15 residues. Trimming took off 2 bases at V and 2 bases at J, with 13 bases between the two ends. Here the CDR3 reads CASSEYDPKPYEQYF. The DNA of the CDR3 is TGTGCCAGCAGTGAATACGACCCCAAGCCCTACGAGCAGTACTTC.

This clonotype was counted only a few times. The chain couples TRBV5-4 to TRBJ2-3, with 7 bases matching TRBD1. The CDR3 contains 16 residues. Unmatched junction bases numbered 10, after V lost 1 base and J lost 5 bases. Germline V gene lookup returns CDR1 SGHNT and CDR2 YYREEE (reference sequence). CDR3 in DNA: TGTGCCAGCAGCTTGTTCCTTGGACAGGTCTTAGATACGCAGTATTTT. Amino acid sequence: CASSLFLGQVLDTQYF.

DNA for the CDR3: TGTGCCAGCAGCGACGGGACAGGGGGTTCTTACTATGGCTACACCTTC. Its protein product is CASSDGTGGSYYGYTF. The V gene is TRBV7-8, the J gene TRBJ1-2; 11 positions agree with TRBD1. Trimming took 5 bases from V and 3 from J; bases not matched to a gene: 8. CDR1 and CDR2 from the germline V gene are SGHVS and FQNEAQ. The CDR3 loop spans 16 amino acids.

This chain connects TRBV2 to TRBJ2-3; possibly TRBD1 for D (6 bases). V shed 7 bases and J shed 3 bases, with 14 bases lying between them. The CDR3 runs 14 residues. CDR1 and CDR2 (germline): SNHLY, FYNNEI. CDR3 amino acids: CASTELRGTDTQYF. The CDR3 DNA follows: TGTGCCAGCACCGAACTCAGGGGTACAGATACGCAGTATTTT.

This chain links TRBV7-6 with TRBJ2-2; 10 bases align to TRBD2. This CDR3 is 17 amino acids long. CDR1 is SGHVS and CDR2 is FNYEAQ in the germline V gene. With V trimmed by 3 bases and J by 6 bases, 10 bases remained unmatched. In nucleotides, the CDR3 is TGTGCCAGCAGCTTGCGGCCGGGACTAGCGCGGGCCGGGGAGCTGTTTTTT. As protein: CASSLRPGLARAGELFF.

The chain recombines TRBV7-9 with TRBJ2-7; weak D call: TRBD1 (5 bases). Germline CDR1 reads SEHNR; CDR2 reads FQNEAQ (reference sequence). The CDR3 loop spans 13 amino acids. Trimming shortened V by 6 bases and J by 6 bases, and 15 bases separated the two germline ends. CDR3: CASRTSWGREQYF. The CDR3, as DNA: TGTGCCAGCAGGACAAGTTGGGGCCGCGAGCAGTACTTC.

The V gene is TRBV7-9, the J gene TRBJ1-4; D uncertain. The CDR3 consists of 14 residues. V lost 5 bases and J lost 0, with 7 bases in between. CDR1 and CDR2 (germline): SEHNR, FQNEAQ (reference sequence). This CDR3 is CASSASATNEKLFF. DNA for the CDR3: TGTGCCAGCAGCGCAAGTGCAACTAATGAAAAACTGTTTTTT. Supplemented by reference TRBV7-9 and TRBJ1-4, the full variable domain reads DTGVSQNPRHKITKRGQNVTFRCDPISEHNRLYWYRQTLGQGPEFLTYFQNEAQLEKSRLLSDRFSAERPKGSFSTLEIQRTEQGDSAMYLCASSASATNEKLFFGSGTQLSVL.

The chain is built from TRBV20-1 and TRBJ2-7, with TRBD1 matching 7 bases. V dropped 5 bases and J dropped 3; count of bases not matched to a gene: 4. Germline assignment: CDR1 DFQATT and CDR2 SNEGSKA (reference sequence). The CDR3 totals 12 residues. The CDR3 DNA follows: TGCAGTGCTCCACCAGGGGGCTACGAGCAGTACTTC. The encoded protein is CSAPPGGYEQYF.

This clonotype was seen just once. The chain joins TRBV11-2 to TRBJ1-2; no clear D gene. This CDR3 is 11 amino acids long. The germline V and J ends were trimmed by 4 bases and 8 bases, with 8 bases remaining between them. The germline V gene encodes CDR1 SGHAT and CDR2 FQNNGV. The chain's CDR3 is CASSSEGGYTF. As DNA, the CDR3 is TGTGCCAGCAGCTCCGAGGGAGGCTACACCTTC.

This chain connects TRBV6-1 to TRBJ2-6; tentatively, D is TRBD2 (6 bases). This CDR3 has 14 residues. Trimming shortened V by 10 bases and J by 4 bases, and 14 bases separated the two germline ends. Germline loops: CDR1 MNHNS, CDR2 SASEGT. The CDR3: CATAGRSGANVLTF. The CDR3 region has the DNA TGTGCCACCGCGGGGCGGTCCGGGGCCAACGTCCTGACTTTC.

This clonotype was seen more than once but under ten times. The chain recombines TRBV7-9 with TRBJ2-4, with 9 bases fitting TRBD1. The CDR3 covers 16 residues. With V trimmed by 5 bases and J by 1 base, 6 bases remained unmatched. The germline V gene has CDR1 SEHNR and CDR2 FQNEAQ (reference sequence). The CDR3 protein is CASSVTGGSAKNIQYF. As DNA, the CDR3 is TGTGCCAGCAGCGTAACAGGGGGCTCGGCCAAAAACATTCAGTACTTC.

This clonotype has just a few counts. J is TRBJ2-7 and V is TRBV7-2, with 9 bases matching TRBD2. The CDR3 runs to 18 residues. CDR1 is SGHTA and CDR2 is FQGNSA in the germline V gene. Losses at the gene ends were 0 bases for V and 2 bases for J; bases not matched to a gene: 11. CDR3 bases: TGTGCCAGCAGCTTAGCCCTAAGACCGGGACTAGCTGCCTACGAGCAGTACTTC. Residues: CASSLALRPGLAAYEQYF. The variable domain in full, completed from reference TRBV7-2 and TRBJ2-7, reads GAGVSQSPSNKVTEKGKDVELRCDPISGHTALYWYRQSLGQGLEFLIYFQGNSAPDKSGLPSDRFSAERTGGSVSTLTIQRTQQEDSAVYLCASSLALRPGLAAYEQYFGPGTRLTVT.

The chain is built from TRBV12-3 or TRBV12-4 and TRBJ2-5, with a weak D call TRBD2 (6 bases). V lost 6 bases and J 2 bases, leaving 13 bases between the germline ends. The length of the CDR3 is 14 residues. CDR3 sequence (DNA): TGTGCCAGCAGCCAAACTAGCTTTCAAGAGACCCAGTACTTC. Protein: CASSQTSFQETQYF.

This clonotype has ten or more counts. The V and J genes are TRBV5-1 and TRBJ2-7, with 7 positions matching TRBD2. The CDR3 runs 15 residues. J lost 5 bases, V lost 4 bases, and 12 bases had no gene match. Germline V CDR1 and CDR2: SGHRS, YFSETQ. The CDR3 here is CASSRLRGGLDEQYF. The CDR3 nucleotides are TGCGCCAGCAGCCGTTTGCGGGGAGGGCTCGACGAGCAGTACTTC.